The clone carrying this TCR beta chain showed up just a few times. From the 5' RACE reads, TCRdb called clonotypes with MiXCR, one entry per CDR3 protein. This sample yields about 33,000 distinct CDR3 sequences, of which approximately 15% are seen a single time; about a third belongs to the top ten. The source of the sample is a study of CD8 T cells in ankylosing spondylitis. The CDR3 sequence is 15 residues long. The trim removed 5 bases at V and 0 bases at J, leaving 6 bases unmatched. CDR1 and CDR2 (germline): SQVTM, ANQGSEA. The origin of this receptor is a male donor with ankylosing spondylitis or in good health (not recorded which). V and J are TRBV29-1 and TRBJ2-1; TRBD1 agrees at 8 bases. The sample consisted of blood. The CDR3 DNA is TGCAGCGTTTCCCCCGGGACAGGCTCCTACAATGAGCAGTTCTTC. Protein sequence: CSVSPGTGSYNEQFF.